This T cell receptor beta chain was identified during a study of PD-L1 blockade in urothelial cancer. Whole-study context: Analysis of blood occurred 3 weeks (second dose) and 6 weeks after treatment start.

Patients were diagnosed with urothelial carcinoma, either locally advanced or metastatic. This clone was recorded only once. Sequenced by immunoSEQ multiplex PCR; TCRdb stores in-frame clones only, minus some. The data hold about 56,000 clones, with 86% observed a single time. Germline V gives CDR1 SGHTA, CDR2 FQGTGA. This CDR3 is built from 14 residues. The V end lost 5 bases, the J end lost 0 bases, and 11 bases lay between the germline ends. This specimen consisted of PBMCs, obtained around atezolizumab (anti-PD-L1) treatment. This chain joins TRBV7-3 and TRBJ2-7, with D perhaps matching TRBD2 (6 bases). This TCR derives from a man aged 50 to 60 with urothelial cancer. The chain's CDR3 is CASSPSSDSYEQYF. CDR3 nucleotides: TGTGCCAGCAGCCCCTCTAGCGACTCCTACGAGCAGTACTTC.